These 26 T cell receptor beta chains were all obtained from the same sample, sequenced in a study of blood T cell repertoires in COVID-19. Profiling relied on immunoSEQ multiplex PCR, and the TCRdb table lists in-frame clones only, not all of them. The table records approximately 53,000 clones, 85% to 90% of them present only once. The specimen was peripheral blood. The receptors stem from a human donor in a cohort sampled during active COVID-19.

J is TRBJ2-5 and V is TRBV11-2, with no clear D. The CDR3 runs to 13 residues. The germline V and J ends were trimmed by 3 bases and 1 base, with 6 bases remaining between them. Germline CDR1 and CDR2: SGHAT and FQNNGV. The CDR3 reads CASSFGSQETQYF. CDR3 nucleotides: TGTGCCAGCAGCTTCGGGTCCCAAGAGACCCAGTACTTC.

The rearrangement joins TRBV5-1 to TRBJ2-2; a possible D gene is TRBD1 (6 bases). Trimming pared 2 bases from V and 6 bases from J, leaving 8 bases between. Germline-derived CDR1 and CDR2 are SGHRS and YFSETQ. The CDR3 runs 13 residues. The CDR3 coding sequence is TGCGCCAGCAGCTTCACAGGGCCCGGGGAGCTGTTTTTT. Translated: CASSFTGPGELFF.

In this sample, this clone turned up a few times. The CDR3 loop reads CASSETSGGTYEQYF. The CDR3 nucleotides read TGTGCCAGCAGTGAGACTAGCGGGGGGACCTACGAGCAGTACTTC. The chain carries TRBV25-1 and TRBJ2-7, with 13 bases lining up with TRBD2. The trim removed 3 bases at V and 2 bases at J, leaving 1 base unmatched. Germline lookup yields CDR1 MGHDK and CDR2 SYGVNS. The CDR3 is 15 amino acids.

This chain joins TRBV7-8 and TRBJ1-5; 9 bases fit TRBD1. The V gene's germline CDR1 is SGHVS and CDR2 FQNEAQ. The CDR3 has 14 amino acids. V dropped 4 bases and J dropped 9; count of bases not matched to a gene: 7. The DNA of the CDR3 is TGTGCCAGCAGCTCCCAGGGACAGGGATCGCCCCAGCATTTT. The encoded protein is CASSSQGQGSPQHF.

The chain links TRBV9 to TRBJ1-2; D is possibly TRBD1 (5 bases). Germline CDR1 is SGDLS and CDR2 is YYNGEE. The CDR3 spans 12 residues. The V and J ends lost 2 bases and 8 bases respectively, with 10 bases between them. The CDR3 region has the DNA TGTGCCAGCAGCGTGGGGGGTCAGGGCTACACCTTC. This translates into CASSVGGQGYTF.

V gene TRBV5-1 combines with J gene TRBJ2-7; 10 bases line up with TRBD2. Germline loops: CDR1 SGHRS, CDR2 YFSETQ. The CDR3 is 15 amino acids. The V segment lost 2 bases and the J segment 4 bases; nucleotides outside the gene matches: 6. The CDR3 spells CASSFLAGVEYEQYV. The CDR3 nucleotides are TGCGCCAGCAGCTTCCTAGCGGGAGTGGAGTACGAGCAGTACGTC.

This CDR3 reads CASSVAGEGSPLHF. Written as DNA, the CDR3 is TGTGCCAGCAGCGTAGCGGGGGAAGGATCACCCCTCCACTTT. The chain carries TRBV9 and TRBJ1-6; tentatively, D is TRBD1 (5 bases). The CDR3 has 14 amino acids. The germline CDR1 and CDR2 sequences are SGDLS and YYNGEE. Trimming took off 0 bases at V and 10 bases at J, with 11 bases between the two ends.

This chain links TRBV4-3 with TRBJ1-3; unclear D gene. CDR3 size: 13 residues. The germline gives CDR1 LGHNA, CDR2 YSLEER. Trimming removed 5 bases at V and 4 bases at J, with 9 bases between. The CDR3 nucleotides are TGCGCCAGCAGCGCGGCCGGCGGAAACACCATATATTTT. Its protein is CASSAAGGNTIYF.

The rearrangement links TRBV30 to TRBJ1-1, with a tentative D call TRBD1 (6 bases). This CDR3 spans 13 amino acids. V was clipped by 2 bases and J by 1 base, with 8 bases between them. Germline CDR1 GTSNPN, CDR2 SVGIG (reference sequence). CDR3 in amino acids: CAWSQGTNTEAFF. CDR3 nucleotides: TGTGCCTGGAGTCAGGGGACGAACACTGAAGCTTTCTTT.

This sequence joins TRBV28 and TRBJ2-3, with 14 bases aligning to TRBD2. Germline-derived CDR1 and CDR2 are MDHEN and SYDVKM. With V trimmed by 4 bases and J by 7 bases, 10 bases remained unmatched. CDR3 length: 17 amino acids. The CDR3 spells CASSSTGTSGGTYTQYF. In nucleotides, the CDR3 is TGTGCCAGCAGTTCTACCGGGACTAGCGGGGGCACCTATACGCAGTATTTT.

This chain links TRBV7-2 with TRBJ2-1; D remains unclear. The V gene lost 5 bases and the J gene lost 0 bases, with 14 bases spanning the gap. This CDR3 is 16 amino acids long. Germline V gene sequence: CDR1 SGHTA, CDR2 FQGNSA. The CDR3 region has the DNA TGTGCCAGCAGCCCACCTTCTCATAGCTCCTACAATGAGCAGTTCTTC. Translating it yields CASSPPSHSSYNEQFF.

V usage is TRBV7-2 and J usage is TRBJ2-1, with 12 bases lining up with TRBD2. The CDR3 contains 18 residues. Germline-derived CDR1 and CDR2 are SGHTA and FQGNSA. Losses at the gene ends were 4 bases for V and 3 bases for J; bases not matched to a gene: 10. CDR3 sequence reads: CASSSPSSGRVGYNEQFF. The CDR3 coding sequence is TGTGCCAGCAGCTCCCCGTCTAGCGGGAGGGTTGGCTACAATGAGCAGTTCTTC.

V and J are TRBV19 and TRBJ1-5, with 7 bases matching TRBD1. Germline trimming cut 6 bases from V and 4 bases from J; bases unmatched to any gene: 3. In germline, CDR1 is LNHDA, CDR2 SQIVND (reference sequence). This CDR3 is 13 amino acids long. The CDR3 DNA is TGTGCCAGTAGCTCACAGGGGAATCAGCCCCAGCATTTT. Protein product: CASSSQGNQPQHF.

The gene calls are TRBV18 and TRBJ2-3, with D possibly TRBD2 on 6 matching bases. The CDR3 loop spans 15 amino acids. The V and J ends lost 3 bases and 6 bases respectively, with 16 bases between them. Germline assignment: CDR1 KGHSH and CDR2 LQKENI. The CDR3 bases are TGTGCCAGCTCACCTACGGTAGCGGCCCGTGATACGCAGTATTTT. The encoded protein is CASSPTVAARDTQYF.

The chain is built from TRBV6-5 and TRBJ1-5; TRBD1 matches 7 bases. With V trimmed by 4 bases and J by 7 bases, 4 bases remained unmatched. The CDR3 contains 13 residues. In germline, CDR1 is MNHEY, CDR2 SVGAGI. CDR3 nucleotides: TGTGCCAGCAGTTTAGGCAGGGGGCAGCCCCAGCATTTT. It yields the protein CASSLGRGQPQHF.

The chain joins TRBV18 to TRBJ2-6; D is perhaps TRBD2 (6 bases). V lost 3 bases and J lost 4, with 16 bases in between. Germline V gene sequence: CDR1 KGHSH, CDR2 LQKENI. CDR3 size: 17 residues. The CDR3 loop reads CASSPRLGGEGANVLTF. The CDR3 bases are TGTGCCAGCTCACCCCGGCTGGGGGGAGAAGGGGCCAACGTCCTGACTTTC.

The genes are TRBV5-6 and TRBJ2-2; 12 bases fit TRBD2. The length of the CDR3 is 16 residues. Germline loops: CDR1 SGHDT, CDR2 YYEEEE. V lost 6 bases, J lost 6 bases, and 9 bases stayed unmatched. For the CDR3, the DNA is TGTGCCAGCAAATCCGGGACTAGCGGGTCCGCCGGGGAGCTGTTTTTT. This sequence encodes CASKSGTSGSAGELFF.

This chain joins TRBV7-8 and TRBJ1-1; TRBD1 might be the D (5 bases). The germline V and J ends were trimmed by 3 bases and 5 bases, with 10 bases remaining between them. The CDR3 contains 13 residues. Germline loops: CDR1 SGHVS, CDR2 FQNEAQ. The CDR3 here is CASSLGQGTEAFF. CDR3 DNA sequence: TGTGCCAGCAGCTTGGGGCAGGGTACTGAAGCTTTCTTT.

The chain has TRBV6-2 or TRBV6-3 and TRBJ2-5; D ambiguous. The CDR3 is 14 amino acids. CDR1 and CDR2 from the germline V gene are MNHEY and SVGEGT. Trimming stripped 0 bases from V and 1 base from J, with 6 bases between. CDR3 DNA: TGTGCCAGCAGTTACTCTCTCAGCCAAGAGACCCAGTACTTC. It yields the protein CASSYSLSQETQYF.

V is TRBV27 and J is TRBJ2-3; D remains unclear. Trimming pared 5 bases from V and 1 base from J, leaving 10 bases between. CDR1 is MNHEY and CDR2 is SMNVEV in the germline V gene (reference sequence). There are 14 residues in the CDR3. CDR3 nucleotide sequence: TGTGCCAGCAGTGCGACTGAGGGCACAGATACGCAGTATTTT. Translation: CASSATEGTDTQYF.

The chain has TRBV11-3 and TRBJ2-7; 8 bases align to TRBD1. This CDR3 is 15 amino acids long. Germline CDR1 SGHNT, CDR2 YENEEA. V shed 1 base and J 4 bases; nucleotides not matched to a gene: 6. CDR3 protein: CASSLGTGQEYEQYF. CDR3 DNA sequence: TGTGCCAGCAGCTTAGGGACAGGGCAAGAGTACGAGCAGTACTTC.

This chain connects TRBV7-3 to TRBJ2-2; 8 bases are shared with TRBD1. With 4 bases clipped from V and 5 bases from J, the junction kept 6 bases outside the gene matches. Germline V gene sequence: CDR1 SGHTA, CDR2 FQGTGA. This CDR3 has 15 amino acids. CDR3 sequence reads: CASSSQGARTGELFF. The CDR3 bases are TGTGCCAGCAGCTCCCAGGGGGCGCGAACCGGGGAGCTGTTTTTT.

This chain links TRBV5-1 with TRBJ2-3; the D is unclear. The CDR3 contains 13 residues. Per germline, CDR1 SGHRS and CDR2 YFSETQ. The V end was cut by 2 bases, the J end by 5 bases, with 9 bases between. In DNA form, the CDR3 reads TGCGCCAGCAGCTTTAACGGAGAAGATACGCAGTATTTT. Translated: CASSFNGEDTQYF.

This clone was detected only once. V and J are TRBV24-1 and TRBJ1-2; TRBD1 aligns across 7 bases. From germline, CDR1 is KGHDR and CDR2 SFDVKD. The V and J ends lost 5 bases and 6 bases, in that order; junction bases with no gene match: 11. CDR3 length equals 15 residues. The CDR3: CATSAPGQAGNGYTF. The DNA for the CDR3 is TGTGCCACCAGTGCCCCCGGACAGGCGGGTAATGGCTACACCTTC.

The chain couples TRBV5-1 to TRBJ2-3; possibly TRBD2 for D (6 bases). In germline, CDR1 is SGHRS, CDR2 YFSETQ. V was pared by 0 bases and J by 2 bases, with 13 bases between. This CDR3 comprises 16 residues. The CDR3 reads CASSLGQGLYTDTQYF. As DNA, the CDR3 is TGCGCCAGCAGCTTGGGGCAGGGACTGTACACAGATACGCAGTATTTT.

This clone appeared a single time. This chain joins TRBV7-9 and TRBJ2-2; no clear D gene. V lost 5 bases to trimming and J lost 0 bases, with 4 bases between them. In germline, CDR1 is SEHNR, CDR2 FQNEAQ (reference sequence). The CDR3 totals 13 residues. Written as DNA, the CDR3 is TGTGCCAGCAGCCCTTCGAACACCGGGGAGCTGTTTTTT. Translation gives CASSPSNTGELFF.